One sample yielded the 14 T cell receptor beta chains listed below, sequenced in a study of control samples from healthy donors and cancer patients. The method was immunoSEQ multiplex PCR; TCRdb's version includes in-frame clones alone and lacks a portion of them. The table records 120,000 to 150,000 clones, 90% to 95% of them present only once. The source material was blood. The receptors come from a young man in good health.

V and J are TRBV29-1 and TRBJ1-2; D uncertain. The CDR3 has 11 residues. Germline CDR1 reads SQVTM; CDR2 reads ANQGSEA. Deletions cut 7 bases from V and 4 bases from J, with 10 bases between. CDR3 residues: CSGWGGYGYTF. The CDR3 coding sequence is TGCAGCGGCTGGGGTGGCTATGGCTACACCTTC.

The V gene is TRBV19, the J gene TRBJ1-2; TRBD1 might be the D (6 bases). Deletions cut 3 bases from V and 3 bases from J, with 17 bases between. This CDR3 spans 16 amino acids. CDR1 LNHDA and CDR2 SQIVND come from the germline V gene (reference sequence). The CDR3 is CASSMGDRPQDYGYTF. The CDR3 DNA reads as TGTGCCAGTAGTATGGGAGACAGGCCGCAGGACTATGGCTACACCTTC.

V and J are TRBV30 and TRBJ2-3, with 7 nucleotides matching TRBD2. V shed 3 bases, J shed 2 bases, and the junction held 14 bases outside the gene matches. The V gene's germline CDR1 is GTSNPN and CDR2 SVGIG (reference sequence). The CDR3 extends over 17 amino acids. The CDR3 loop reads CAWSSLNRDYPTDTQYF. The DNA for the CDR3 is TGTGCCTGGAGCTCTCTCAACCGGGACTACCCCACAGATACGCAGTATTTT.

V is TRBV6-4 and J is TRBJ2-2; D is possibly TRBD1 (5 bases). There are 14 residues in the CDR3. Deletions cut 5 bases from V and 2 bases from J, with 9 bases between. Germline-derived CDR1 and CDR2 are MRHNA and SNTAGT. CDR3 in amino acids: CASSRQGNTGELFF. CDR3 DNA sequence: TGTGCCAGCAGTAGGCAGGGTAACACCGGGGAGCTGTTTTTT.

The DNA of the CDR3 is TGTGCCAGCCCTGAGGGTCGAGCGGGGGCCACAGATACGCAGTATTTT. Protein: CASPEGRAGATDTQYF. The chain uses TRBV28 and TRBJ2-3; 8 nucleotides match TRBD2. This CDR3 region has 16 residues. Looked up from germline, CDR1 is MDHEN and CDR2 is SYDVKM. V was pared by 8 bases and J by 2 bases, with 12 bases of the junction left unmatched.

This rearrangement joins TRBV6-2 or TRBV6-3 to TRBJ2-7; either TRBD1 or TRBD2 may supply D (5 bases each). The CDR3 is made up of 11 amino acids. Germline V gene sequence: CDR1 MNHEY, CDR2 SVGEGT. V was shortened by 5 bases and J by 12 bases, with 14 bases between the two germline ends. CDR3 sequence (DNA): TGTGCCAGCAGTGGTCAGGGACGGGGGTACTTC. Protein: CASSGQGRGYF.

This clone was detected a few times. The CDR3 loop reads CSVVLRGAFF. In DNA form, the CDR3 reads TGCAGCGTTGTTTTACGGGGGGCTTTCTTT. The chain couples TRBV29-1 to TRBJ1-1, with a tentative D call TRBD1 (5 bases). V lost 4 bases to trimming and J lost 11 bases, with 11 bases between them. The CDR3 has 10 amino acids. Germline loops: CDR1 SQVTM, CDR2 ANQGSEA.

CDR3 DNA sequence: TGTGCCAGCAGCCAATCGACAGGGGATCTCTACGAGCAGTACTTC. Translated, it gives CASSQSTGDLYEQYF. The chain has TRBV7-9 and TRBJ2-7; 8 bases map to TRBD1. Looked up from germline, CDR1 is SEHNR and CDR2 is FQNEAQ (reference sequence). There are 15 residues in the CDR3. V was pared by 5 bases and J by 3 bases, with 9 bases of the junction left unmatched. The variable domain in full, with the rest retrieved from reference TRBV7-9 and TRBJ2-7, is DTGVSQNPRHKITKRGQNVTFRCDPISEHNRLYWYRQTLGQGPEFLTYFQNEAQLEKSRLLSDRFSAERPKGSFSTLEIQRTEQGDSAMYLCASSQSTGDLYEQYFGPGTRLTVT.

The V gene is TRBV7-9, the J gene TRBJ2-7; a possible D gene is TRBD2 (5 bases). The V and J ends lost 5 bases and 3 bases respectively, with 20 bases between them. Germline CDR1 reads SEHNR; CDR2 reads FQNEAQ (reference sequence). There are 16 residues in the CDR3. The CDR3 sequence is CASSRTLTPPLYEQYF. CDR3 bases: TGTGCCAGCAGCCGGACTCTTACCCCACCCCTCTACGAGCAGTACTTC. Full variable domain (remainder filled in from reference TRBV7-9 and TRBJ2-7): DTGVSQNPRHKITKRGQNVTFRCDPISEHNRLYWYRQTLGQGPEFLTYFQNEAQLEKSRLLSDRFSAERPKGSFSTLEIQRTEQGDSAMYLCASSRTLTPPLYEQYFGPGTRLTVT.

Comments on this clone: The identical CDR3 is also encoded by other nucleotide sequences in the sample. The chain links TRBV3-1 (or the pseudogene TRBV3-2) to TRBJ2-7; D gene ambiguous. The CDR3 is made up of 11 amino acids. CDR1 is LGHDT, CDR2 YNNKEL, per germline (reference sequence). The V and J ends lost 1 base and 4 bases respectively, with 2 bases between them. The CDR3 DNA reads TGTGCCAGCAGCCAAGGGTACGAGCAGTACTTC. The encoded protein is CASSQGYEQYF.

This chain uses TRBV12-3 or TRBV12-4 with TRBJ1-1; D is uncertain. The CDR3 is 13 amino acids. Trimming removed 3 bases from V and 5 bases from J, with 10 bases in between. This CDR3 is CASSFEGGTEAFF. DNA for the CDR3: TGTGCCAGCAGTTTTGAGGGAGGGACTGAAGCTTTCTTT.

The chain recombines TRBV9 with TRBJ2-1; 7 nucleotides match TRBD2. V gave up 4 bases and J gave up 8 bases; unmatched junction bases: 18. From germline, CDR1 is SGDLS and CDR2 YYNGEE. The CDR3 runs to 17 residues. The CDR3 nucleotides read TGTGCCAGCAGCTTGAGGGGCGGGAGTCCTTTTGGGGATGAGCAGTTCTTC. Translating it yields CASSLRGGSPFGDEQFF.

This chain links TRBV27 with TRBJ1-1; D might be TRBD1 (5 bases). CDR1 and CDR2 (germline): MNHEY, SMNVEV (reference sequence). The CDR3 is made up of 17 amino acids. Trimming took off 8 bases at V and 6 bases at J, with 28 bases between the two ends. CDR3 sequence: CASLEFNRDVRFSEAFF. The CDR3 DNA follows: TGTGCCAGCCTGGAATTCAACCGGGACGTGAGGTTTTCTGAAGCTTTCTTT.

The chain joins TRBV28 to TRBJ1-1; D gene unclear. Germline V gives CDR1 MDHEN, CDR2 SYDVKM. Trimming took 6 bases from V and 11 from J, leaving 25 bases between them. This CDR3 is built from 15 residues. This CDR3 reads CASRHTESLTRGAFF. CDR3 nucleotides: TGTGCCAGCAGACACACAGAATCCCTCACGCGCGGGGCTTTCTTT.